One and the same sample provided the 27 T cell receptor beta chains below, sequenced in a study of control samples from healthy donors and cancer patients. Sequencing used immunoSEQ multiplex PCR; TCRdb keeps in-frame clones, though not all of them. The sample holds about 85,000 clones, approximately 91% seen once. Sequenced: blood. All receptors derive from a woman aged 60-75 years in good health.

The chain recombines TRBV12-3 or TRBV12-4 with TRBJ2-1, with D tentatively TRBD1 or TRBD2 (5 bases each). This CDR3 is built from 13 residues. The ends were cut back, 3 bases at V and 9 bases at J, with 12 bases in the middle. CDR3 in DNA: TGTGCCAGCAGTTTCGTGGGGGAATCTGAGCAGTTCTTC. Residues: CASSFVGESEQFF.

CDR3 in DNA: TGTGCCAGCAGTCCTAGCGGGAGGGGAGTTGGGTTCTTC. Its translation is CASSPSGRGVGFF. The V gene is TRBV25-1, the J gene TRBJ2-1; 12 bases fit TRBD2. The length of the CDR3 is 13 residues. V gave up 5 bases and J gave up 15 bases; unmatched junction bases: 8. Germline CDR1 and CDR2: MGHDK and SYGVNS.

The chain carries TRBV4-2 and TRBJ2-5, with D possibly being TRBD2 (5 bases). The CDR3 contains 13 residues. V lost 0 bases and J 5 bases, leaving 7 bases between the germline ends. The V gene's germline CDR1 is LGHNA and CDR2 YNFKEQ. The CDR3 DNA is TGTGCCAGCAGCCAAGAACGCGGGGAGACCCAGTACTTC. Protein product: CASSQERGETQYF.

This clone was detected many times. Here the CDR3 DNA reads TGTGCCAGCAGCTTGACTCAGGGGGGAGGACCCCAGTACTTC. It translates to CASSLTQGGGPQYF. The chain links TRBV5-6 to TRBJ2-5, with D possibly TRBD1 on 7 matching bases. The CDR3 is 14 amino acids. Trimming pared 1 base from V and 9 bases from J, leaving 16 bases between. The germline CDR1 and CDR2 sequences are SGHDT and YYEEEE.

The chain couples TRBV20-1 to TRBJ2-7, with a tentative D call TRBD1 (6 bases). V lost 3 bases and J 9 bases, leaving 12 bases between the germline ends. The CDR3 sequence is 11 residues long. Germline CDR1 DFQATT, CDR2 SNEGSKA (reference sequence). The CDR3 loop is CSARDSIGQYF. CDR3 nucleotide sequence: TGCAGTGCTAGGGACAGTATCGGGCAGTACTTC.

CDR3 sequence: CASSSRGHEQFF. The CDR3 DNA follows: TGTGCCAGCAGCTCCCGGGGTCATGAGCAGTTCTTC. The chain is built from TRBV13 and TRBJ2-1; TRBD2 is a possible D gene (5 bases). The length of the CDR3 is 12 residues. CDR1 is PRHDT, CDR2 FYEKMQ, per germline (reference sequence). The V end was cut by 4 bases, the J end by 8 bases, with 9 bases between.

The chain recombines TRBV11-3 with TRBJ1-2, with D hard to call. V lost 1 base and J lost 2, with 8 bases in between. Germline V gene lookup returns CDR1 SGHNT and CDR2 YENEEA. This CDR3 contains 14 residues. DNA for the CDR3: TGTGCCAGCAGCTTAGGTCCGGGGAACTATGGCTACACCTTC. It yields the protein CASSLGPGNYGYTF. The full variable domain, completed using reference TRBV11-3 and TRBJ1-2, is EAGVVQSPRYKIIEKKQPVAFWCNPISGHNTLYWYLQNLGQGPELLIRYENEEAVDDSQLPKDRFSAERLKGVDSTLKIQPAELGDSAVYLCASSLGPGNYGYTFGSGTRLTVV.

V is TRBV7-9 and J is TRBJ2-7; a weak D match, TRBD1 (5 bases). V was cut by 4 bases and J by 3 bases, with 19 bases left in between. This CDR3 spans 16 amino acids. Germline V gene sequence: CDR1 SEHNR, CDR2 FQNEAQ (reference sequence). This CDR3 reads CASSSQAWGSFYEQYF. Here the CDR3 DNA reads TGTGCCAGCAGCTCCCAAGCCTGGGGCTCCTTCTACGAGCAGTACTTC.

The V and J genes are TRBV6-5 and TRBJ2-4; the match to TRBD1 covers 9 bases. CDR1 and CDR2 from the germline V gene are MNHEY and SVGAGI. This CDR3 is built from 15 residues. J was trimmed by 3 bases and V by 0 bases; bases with no gene match: 0. The CDR3 DNA reads as TGTGCCAGCAGTTACTCGACAGGGGGCAAAAACATTCAGTACTTC. This sequence encodes CASSYSTGGKNIQYF.

The chain links TRBV7-2 to TRBJ1-1; D uncertain. The CDR3 consists of 14 residues. V was pared by 5 bases and J by 5 bases, with 15 bases between. Germline V gene sequence: CDR1 SGHTA, CDR2 FQGNSA. The CDR3 spells CASSLQWVGTEAFF. As DNA, the CDR3 is TGTGCCAGCAGCCTCCAGTGGGTGGGGACTGAAGCTTTCTTT.

This chain links TRBV27 with TRBJ2-7; TRBD2 matches 8 bases. The V segment lost 1 base and the J segment 4 bases; nucleotides outside the gene matches: 6. The CDR3 sequence is 15 residues long. Germline V CDR1 and CDR2: MNHEY, SMNVEV (reference sequence). The CDR3 spells CASSLYREGLYEQYF. The CDR3 DNA sequence: TGTGCCAGCAGTTTATACCGGGAGGGCCTATACGAGCAGTACTTC.

The V call is TRBV2, the J call TRBJ2-7; perhaps TRBD2 as D (6 bases). The germline gives CDR1 SNHLY, CDR2 FYNNEI. The length of the CDR3 is 14 residues. V lost 5 bases, J lost 6 bases, and 17 bases lay in between. The CDR3 coding sequence is TGTGCCAGCAGTCAAACCGGGAGACTAGGCGAGCAGTACTTC. It is translated as CASSQTGRLGEQYF. Full variable domain (outside the CDR3, taken from reference TRBV2 and TRBJ2-7): EPEVTQTPSHQVTQMGQEVILRCVPISNHLYFYWYRQILGQKVEFLVSFYNNEISEKSEIFDDQFSVERPDGSNFTLKIRSTKLEDSAMYFCASSQTGRLGEQYFGPGTRLTVT.

The V gene is TRBV21-1, the J gene TRBJ2-7. TRBV21-1 is a documented pseudogene. This CDR3 is built from 14 residues. CDR3 DNA sequence: TGTGCCAGCAGCACAGACCACCTGACCTACGAGCAGTACTTC. It translates to CASSTDHLTYEQYF.

The genes are TRBV7-6 and TRBJ2-1; 12 bases align to TRBD2. The CDR3 contains 16 residues. Germline assignment: CDR1 SGHVS and CDR2 FNYEAQ. V lost 5 bases, J lost 6 bases, and 8 bases stayed unmatched. In DNA form, the CDR3 reads TGTGCCAGCAGCCGCGAACTAGCGGGAGGTACCAATGAGCAGTTCTTC. This translates into CASSRELAGGTNEQFF.

The J gene is TRBJ1-1, the V gene TRBV6-1, with unresolved D. The length of the CDR3 is 15 residues. V was pared by 2 bases and J by 0 bases, with 10 bases between. Germline V gives CDR1 MNHNS, CDR2 SASEGT. As DNA, the CDR3 is TGTGCCAGCAGTGAATTGGTCAGACTGAACACTGAAGCTTTCTTT. It yields the protein CASSELVRLNTEAFF.

This clone was seen once. The genes are TRBV3-1 (or the pseudogene TRBV3-2) and TRBJ1-6, with D possibly TRBD1 on 5 matching bases. The CDR3 runs to 13 residues. The germline V gene encodes CDR1 LGHDT and CDR2 YNNKEL (reference sequence). V lost 1 base, J lost 8 bases, and 6 bases lay in between. CDR3 region: CASSQGGDSPLHF. For the CDR3, the DNA is TGTGCCAGCAGCCAAGGGGGGGATTCACCCCTCCACTTT.

The V and J genes are TRBV7-9 and TRBJ2-7; 14 nucleotides agree with TRBD2. Germline CDR1 SEHNR, CDR2 FQNEAQ (reference sequence). The CDR3 is 16 residues long. V trimming: 8 bases; J trimming: 4 bases; junction bases outside the gene matches: 10. As DNA, the CDR3 is TGTGCCAGCGGAAGGGGACTAGCGGGAGTGAGGTACGAGCAGTACTTC. The encoded protein is CASGRGLAGVRYEQYF. The whole variable domain, filled in from reference TRBV7-9 and TRBJ2-7, reads DTGVSQNPRHKITKRGQNVTFRCDPISEHNRLYWYRQTLGQGPEFLTYFQNEAQLEKSRLLSDRFSAERPKGSFSTLEIQRTEQGDSAMYLCASGRGLAGVRYEQYFGPGTRLTVT.

A single count supports this clone. This chain joins TRBV7-2 and TRBJ2-1; 7 bases agree with TRBD2. Trimming removed 1 base from V and 6 bases from J; junction bases left unmatched: 9. This CDR3 contains 16 residues. Germline CDR1 is SGHTA and CDR2 is FQGNSA. As DNA, the CDR3 is TGTGCCAGCAGCTTAGTTGGCGGGGGAGGGGTCAATGAGCAGTTCTTC. It encodes CASSLVGGGGVNEQFF.

The chain links TRBV11-3 to TRBJ2-5; D call uncertain. Germline CDR1 reads SGHNT; CDR2 reads YENEEA. This CDR3 region has 14 residues. V shed 1 base and J shed 2 bases, with 8 bases lying between them. CDR3 nucleotides: TGTGCCAGCAGCTTAGGTCGGGTTCAAGAGACCCAGTACTTC. It is translated as CASSLGRVQETQYF. Using reference TRBV11-3 and TRBJ2-5 for the parts outside the CDR3, the full variable domain is EAGVVQSPRYKIIEKKQPVAFWCNPISGHNTLYWYLQNLGQGPELLIRYENEEAVDDSQLPKDRFSAERLKGVDSTLKIQPAELGDSAVYLCASSLGRVQETQYFGPGTRLLVL.

The rearrangement uses TRBV7-6 and TRBJ1-1; D gene uncertain. Trimming cost V 5 bases and J 1 base, with 14 bases left between them. Germline V gives CDR1 SGHVS, CDR2 FNYEAQ. This CDR3 is built from 15 residues. The CDR3 DNA is TGTGCCAGCAGCCCCCGGGTACGGACGAACACTGAAGCTTTCTTT. It translates to CASSPRVRTNTEAFF.

The chain carries TRBV5-1 and TRBJ1-1; D not certain. In germline, CDR1 is SGHRS, CDR2 YFSETQ. V was trimmed by 2 bases and J by 0 bases, leaving 14 bases between them. The CDR3 runs 16 residues. DNA for the CDR3: TGCGCCAGCAGCTTTATCGTCGGATCTATGAACACTGAAGCTTTCTTT. It encodes CASSFIVGSMNTEAFF.

The chain couples TRBV7-9 to TRBJ2-7; D is undetermined. Germline V gene sequence: CDR1 SEHNR, CDR2 FQNEAQ (reference sequence). The CDR3 loop spans 14 amino acids. Trimming took 1 base from V and 2 from J, leaving 9 bases between them. The CDR3: CASSLEKYPYEQYF. The CDR3 DNA sequence: TGTGCCAGCAGCTTAGAGAAGTACCCCTACGAGCAGTACTTC.

This clone was seen only once. This chain links TRBV12-5 with TRBJ1-2; a weak D match, TRBD1 (6 bases). This CDR3 contains 14 residues. Germline lookup yields CDR1 LGHNT and CDR2 FRNRAP. V lost 5 bases, J lost 6 bases, and 16 bases lay in between. The CDR3 coding sequence is TGTGCTAGTGGTCGGATGAGGGGGGAGGATGGCTACACCTTC. This sequence encodes CASGRMRGEDGYTF.

CDR3 sequence (DNA): TGTGCCACCAGCAGACAAAACAGGGCTTTCTTT. Residues: CATSRQNRAFF. The J gene is TRBJ1-1, the V gene TRBV15, with D perhaps matching TRBD1 (5 bases). CDR1 and CDR2 from the germline V gene are LNHNV and YYDKDF (reference sequence). V lost 2 bases, J lost 11 bases, and 9 bases lay in between. CDR3 length equals 11 residues.

This clone was recorded only once. Written as DNA, the CDR3 is TGTGCCAGCAGCTCCGGGACTAGCGGGAACACAGATACGCAGTATTTT. This translates into CASSSGTSGNTDTQYF. The J gene is TRBJ2-3, the V gene TRBV7-9; 13 bases map to TRBD2. This CDR3 region has 16 residues. V trimming: 4 bases; J trimming: 2 bases; junction bases outside the gene matches: 3. Germline V gives CDR1 SEHNR, CDR2 FQNEAQ (reference sequence).

V usage is TRBV10-3 and J usage is TRBJ2-2, with D unclear. Trimming took off 0 bases at V and 0 bases at J, with 5 bases between the two ends. The CDR3 loop spans 15 amino acids. The germline V gene encodes CDR1 ENHRY and CDR2 SYGVKD. CDR3 bases: TGTGCCATCAGTGAGTCAACACCGAACACCGGGGAGCTGTTTTTT. Translating gives CAISESTPNTGELFF.

In the case of this clone: The identical CDR3 is also encoded by other nucleotide sequences in the sample. The genes are TRBV5-1 and TRBJ2-5; D is unclear. Germline V gene lookup returns CDR1 SGHRS and CDR2 YFSETQ. The CDR3 runs to 15 residues. V was clipped by 4 bases and J by 0 bases, with 13 bases between them. CDR3 DNA: TGCGCCAGCAGCGCAAGGACCAACCACCAAGAGACCCAGTACTTC. This translates into CASSARTNHQETQYF.